This is a list of T cell receptor beta chains from one sample in a study of blood T cell repertoires in COVID-19. TCRdb keeps only in-frame clones here, not all; method: immunoSEQ multiplex PCR. The sample carries approximately 150,000 clones, more than 75% recorded once. Material for sequencing was peripheral blood. The receptors here all came from a woman aged 45-59 years with COVID-19, enrolled during active disease. Both conserved end residues are part of each CDR3. The D gene is left open where the match is weak. Only some rows state a clone size, as once, few, many or a class for expanded clones.

d_call | j_call | v_call | clone_size | cdr3_aa | cdr3_nt
- | TRBJ1-6 | TRBV28 | - | CASSVSGYDSPLHF | TGTGCCAGCAGTGTATCAGGGTATGATTCACCCCTCCACTTT
- | TRBJ2-7 | TRBV6-6 | once | CASTPRRVPSYEQYF | TGTGCCAGCACTCCCCGGAGGGTGCCTTCCTACGAGCAGTACTTC
TRBD1 | TRBJ1-5 | TRBV5-6 | - | CASSMTGVGNQPQHF | TGTGCCAGCAGCATGACAGGGGTGGGGAATCAGCCCCAGCATTTT
TRBD1 | TRBJ1-1 | TRBV10-1 | - | CASSDDRGTEAFF | TGCGCCAGCAGTGATGACAGGGGCACTGAAGCTTTCTTT
TRBD2 | TRBJ2-5 | TRBV19 | - | CASSIRTSETQYF | TGTGCCAGTAGTATTCGGACTAGCGAGACCCAGTACTTC
- | TRBJ2-7 | TRBV4-3 | - | CASSQEQRYYEQYF | TGCGCCAGCAGCCAAGAACAGAGATACTACGAGCAGTACTTC
- | TRBJ2-1 | TRBV18 | - | CASSITGGDNEQFF | TGTGCCAGCTCAATCACAGGGGGGGACAATGAGCAGTTCTTC
TRBD1 | TRBJ1-1 | TRBV7-9 | few | CASGGTGVTEAFF | TGTGCCAGCGGCGGGACAGGGGTAACTGAAGCTTTCTTT
- | TRBJ2-6 | TRBV5-1 | - | CASSPTAGLSGANVLTF | TGCGCCAGCAGCCCTACTGCAGGGCTATCTGGGGCCAACGTCCTGACTTTC
TRBD1 | TRBJ2-2 | TRBV9 | - | CASSPRGGAGTGELFF | TGTGCCAGCAGCCCAAGAGGGGGCGCAGGCACCGGGGAGCTGTTTTTT
- | TRBJ2-2 | TRBV7-2 | - | CASSFAFRELFF | TGTGCCAGCAGCTTCGCGTTTAGGGAGCTGTTTTTT
TRBD2 | TRBJ2-7 | TRBV5-4 | few | CASSAGGQGSYEQYF | TGTGCCAGCAGCGCGGGGGGGCAGGGGTCCTACGAGCAGTACTTC
- | TRBJ2-3 | TRBV30 | once | CAWKAAAGLSDTQYF | TGTGCCTGGAAGGCAGCCGCGGGTTTGTCAGATACGCAGTATTTT